This paragraph covers one TCR beta chain sequence. This sample is drawn from a study of blood T cell repertoires in COVID-19. Study details: Sites across the United States, Italy and Spain contributed samples from acute and convalescent COVID-19. The analysed material was cDNA or gDNA that came from T cells, B-cell-depleted T cells, or PBMCs.

In the authors' workflow: Estimated nucleated cell counts came from reference gene primer amplification. Assay: immunoSEQ multiplex PCR; the TCRdb copy retains only in-frame clones and omits some. The DNA gave D and trimming, while V, J and clone size come from that table. The sample carries about 220,000 clones, 83% recorded once. The CDR3 is 19 amino acids. Trimming removed 5 bases from V and 3 bases from J; junction bases left unmatched: 21. Germline V gene lookup returns CDR1 LNHDA and CDR2 SQIVND (reference sequence). The gene calls are TRBV19 and TRBJ2-7; 8 nucleotides match TRBD2. The source of this sequence is a woman aged 40 to 50 with active or convalescent COVID-19. Source material: peripheral blood. CDR3 region: CASSPPPEAGEKTYYEQYF. The CDR3 DNA is TGTGCCAGTAGTCCGCCACCTGAAGCGGGAGAGAAGACCTACTACGAGCAGTACTTC.